The entry below gives a single T cell receptor (beta chain) sequence along with its context. Antigen specificity is unknown. These data originate in a study of long-term antiretroviral therapy in people with HIV. Study-wide findings and caveats: Relative to control repertoires, HIV repertoires exhibited narrower CDR3 length ranges.

Losses at the gene ends were 9 bases for V and 1 base for J; bases not matched to a gene: 3. CDR1 and CDR2 from the germline V gene are LGHNA and YNFKEQ. This CDR3 comprises 13 residues. This was the immunoSEQ v3.0 assay at survey level. The method was immunoSEQ multiplex PCR; TCRdb's version includes in-frame clones alone and lacks a portion of them. Counted here are about 43,000 clones, about 95% occurring once; the ten biggest clones make up 2% to 2.5%. This sequence was found in a man under 40 with HIV. The source material was unsorted PBMCs, sampled approximately 9.5 years after starting antiretroviral therapy. The J gene is TRBJ2-3, the V gene TRBV4-2; 8 bases align to TRBD2. The CDR3: CASSGARTDTQYF. The CDR3 DNA is TGTGCCAGTAGCGGGGCCCGCACAGATACGCAGTATTTT.